The rows below give T cell receptor beta chains drawn from one sample of a study of blood T cells in healthy people across ages. One entry per CDR3 protein results from TCRdb running MiXCR on the 5' RACE reads. The table records 1.5 million or so distinct CDR3 sequences, approximately 43% of them present only once. Sequencing used blood. Receptors originate from a woman aged 18-35 years in good health. Each CDR3 is given with its conserved first and last residue. Each record gives: J gene, clone size, CDR3 length, D gene, V gene, CDR3 protein, CDR3 DNA. A D gene is named only where the DNA matches it firmly. Size tells how often a clone was seen (once, few, many) or the class of an expanded clone, and some rows leave it out.

TRBJ1-1	-	14	-	TRBV12-3/TRBV12-4	CASSAHTVNTEAFF	TGTGCCAGCAGCGCCCATACAGTGAACACTGAAGCTTTCTTT
TRBJ2-2	few	14	-	TRBV6-1	CASSEGDRHGELFF	TGTGCCAGCAGTGAGGGAGATAGACACGGGGAGCTGTTTTTT
TRBJ2-1	-	13	-	TRBV30	CAWGLSSYNEQFF	TGTGCCTGGGGACTGAGCTCCTACAATGAGCAGTTCTTC
TRBJ2-1	-	15	-	TRBV4-1	CASSQGQIIFNEQFF	TGCGCCAGCAGCCAAGGACAGATAATCTTCAATGAGCAGTTCTTC
TRBJ1-1	once	15	-	TRBV27	CASSLAGHQNTEAFF	TGTGCCAGCAGTTTAGCTGGACACCAGAACACTGAAGCTTTCTTT
TRBJ2-3	few	16	TRBD2	TRBV10-3	CAISGGLAALTDTQYF	TGTGCCATCAGTGGCGGACTAGCGGCACTCACAGATACGCAGTATTTT
TRBJ2-7	-	17	TRBD1	TRBV28	CASSTVAKGQFSYEQYF	TGTGCCAGCAGTACCGTCGCGAAGGGACAGTTCTCCTACGAGCAGTACTTC
TRBJ1-1	-	14	-	TRBV5-1	CASSLGGVTTEAFF	TGCGCCAGCAGCTTGGGTGGGGTGACGACTGAAGCTTTCTTT
TRBJ2-1	-	16	TRBD1	TRBV25-1	CASDPGTGDFNNEQFF	TGTGCCAGCGACCCGGGGACAGGGGATTTTAACAATGAGCAGTTCTTC
TRBJ1-5	-	18	TRBD1	TRBV6-1	CASSEGWRTGGTNQPQHF	TGTGCCAGCAGTGAAGGTTGGAGGACAGGGGGCACTAATCAGCCCCAGCATTTT
TRBJ2-5	-	14	-	TRBV6-2/TRBV6-3	CASSYGRGMETQYF	TGTGCCAGCAGTTACGGGCGGGGAATGGAGACCCAGTACTTC
TRBJ1-2	few	13	-	TRBV15	CATSRVEPYGYTF	TGTGCCACCAGCAGAGTAGAGCCCTATGGCTACACCTTC
TRBJ2-5	-	15	TRBD1	TRBV9	CASSERGHTQETQYF	TGTGCCAGCAGCGAGAGGGGGCATACACAAGAGACCCAGTACTTC
TRBJ2-5	few	15	TRBD2	TRBV7-2	CASSLSRGVWETQYF	TGTGCCAGCAGCTTATCACGGGGGGTCTGGGAGACCCAGTACTTC
TRBJ1-2	-	14	TRBD1	TRBV20-1	CSATGTGHDYGYTF	TGCAGTGCGACCGGGACAGGGCACGACTATGGCTACACCTTC
TRBJ2-5	-	15	TRBD2	TRBV14	CASSQLAGVFETQYF	TGTGCCAGCAGCCAGCTGGCGGGAGTGTTCGAGACCCAGTACTTC
TRBJ2-7	-	19	-	TRBV9	CASSRPPFFIIAVDNEQYF	TGTGCCAGCAGCCGCCCTCCGTTCTTTATTATAGCGGTGGACAATGAGCAGTACTTC